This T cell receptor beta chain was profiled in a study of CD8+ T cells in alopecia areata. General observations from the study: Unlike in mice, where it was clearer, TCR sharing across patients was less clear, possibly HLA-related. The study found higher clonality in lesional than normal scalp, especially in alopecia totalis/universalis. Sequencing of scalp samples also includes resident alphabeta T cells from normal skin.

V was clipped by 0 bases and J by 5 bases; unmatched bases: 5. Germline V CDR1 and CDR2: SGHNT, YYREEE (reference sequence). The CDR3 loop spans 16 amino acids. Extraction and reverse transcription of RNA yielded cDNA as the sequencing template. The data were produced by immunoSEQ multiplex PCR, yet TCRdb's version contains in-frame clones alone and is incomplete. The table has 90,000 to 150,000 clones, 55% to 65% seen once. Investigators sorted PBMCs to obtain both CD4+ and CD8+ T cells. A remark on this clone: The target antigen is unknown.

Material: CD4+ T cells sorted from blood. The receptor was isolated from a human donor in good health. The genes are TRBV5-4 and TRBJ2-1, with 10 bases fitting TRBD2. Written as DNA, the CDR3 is TGTGCCAGCAGCTTGGCCAGGCTAGCGGGGGACAATGAGCAGTTCTTC. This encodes CASSLARLAGDNEQFF.